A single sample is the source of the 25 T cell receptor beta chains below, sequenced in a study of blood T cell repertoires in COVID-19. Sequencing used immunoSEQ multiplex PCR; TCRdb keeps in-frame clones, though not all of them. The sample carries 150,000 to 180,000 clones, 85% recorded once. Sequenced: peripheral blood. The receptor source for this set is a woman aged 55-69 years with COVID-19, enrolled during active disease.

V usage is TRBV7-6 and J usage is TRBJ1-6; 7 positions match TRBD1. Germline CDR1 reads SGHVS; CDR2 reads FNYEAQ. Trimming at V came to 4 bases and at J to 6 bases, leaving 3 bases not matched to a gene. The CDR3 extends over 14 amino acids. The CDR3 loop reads CASSSRDSNSPLHF. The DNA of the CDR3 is TGTGCCAGCAGCTCCCGGGACAGTAATTCACCCCTCCACTTT.

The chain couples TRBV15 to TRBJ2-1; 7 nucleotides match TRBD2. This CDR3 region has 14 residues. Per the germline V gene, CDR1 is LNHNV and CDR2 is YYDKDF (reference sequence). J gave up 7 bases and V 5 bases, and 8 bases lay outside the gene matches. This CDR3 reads CATSPRLARNEQFF. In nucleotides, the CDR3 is TGTGCCACCAGCCCTCGACTAGCTAGGAATGAGCAGTTCTTC.

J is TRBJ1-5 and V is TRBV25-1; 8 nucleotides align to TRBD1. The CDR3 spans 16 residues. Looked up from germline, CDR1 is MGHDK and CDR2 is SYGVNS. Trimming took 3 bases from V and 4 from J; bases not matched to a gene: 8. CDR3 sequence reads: CASSDRTGPGNQPQHF. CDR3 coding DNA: TGTGCCAGCAGTGACCGGACAGGGCCGGGGAATCAGCCCCAGCATTTT. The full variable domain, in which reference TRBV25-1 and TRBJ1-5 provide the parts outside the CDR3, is EADIYQTPRYLVIGTGKKITLECSQTMGHDKMYWYQQDPGMELHLIHYSYGVNSTEKGDLSSESTVSRIRTEHFPLTLESARPSHTSQYLCASSDRTGPGNQPQHFGDGTRLSIL.

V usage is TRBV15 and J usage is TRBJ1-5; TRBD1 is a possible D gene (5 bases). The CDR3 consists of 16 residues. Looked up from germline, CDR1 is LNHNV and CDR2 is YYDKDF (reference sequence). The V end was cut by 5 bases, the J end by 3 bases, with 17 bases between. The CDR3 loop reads CATSGTGKGFNQPQHF. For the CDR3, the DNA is TGTGCCACCAGCGGAACAGGAAAGGGTTTCAATCAGCCCCAGCATTTT.

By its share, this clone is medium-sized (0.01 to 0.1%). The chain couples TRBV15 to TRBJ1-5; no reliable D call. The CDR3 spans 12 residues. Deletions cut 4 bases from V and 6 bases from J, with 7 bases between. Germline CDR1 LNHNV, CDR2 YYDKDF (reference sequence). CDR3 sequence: CATSTGSQPQHF. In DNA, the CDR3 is TGTGCCACCAGCACAGGTAGTCAGCCCCAGCATTTT.

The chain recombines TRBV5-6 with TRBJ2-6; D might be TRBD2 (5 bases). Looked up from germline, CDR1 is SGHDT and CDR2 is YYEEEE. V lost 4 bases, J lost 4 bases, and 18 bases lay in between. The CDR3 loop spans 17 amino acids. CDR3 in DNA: TGTGCCAGCAGCCTGGAGAGGGTGAGAAGGGGGGCCAACGTCCTGACTTTC. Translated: CASSLERVRRGANVLTF.

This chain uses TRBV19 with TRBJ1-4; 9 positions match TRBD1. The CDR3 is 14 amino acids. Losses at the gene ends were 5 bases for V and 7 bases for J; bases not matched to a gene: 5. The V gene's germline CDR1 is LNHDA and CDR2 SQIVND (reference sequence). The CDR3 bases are TGTGCCAGTAGTTCACAGGGGGCGTCTGAAAAACTGTTTTTT. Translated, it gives CASSSQGASEKLFF.

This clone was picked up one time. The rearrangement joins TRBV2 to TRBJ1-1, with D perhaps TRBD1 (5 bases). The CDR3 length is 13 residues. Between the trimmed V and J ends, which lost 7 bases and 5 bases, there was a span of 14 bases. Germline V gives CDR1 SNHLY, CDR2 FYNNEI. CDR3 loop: CASNRGSSTEAFF. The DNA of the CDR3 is TGTGCCAGCAACCGGGGGTCCTCGACTGAAGCTTTCTTT.

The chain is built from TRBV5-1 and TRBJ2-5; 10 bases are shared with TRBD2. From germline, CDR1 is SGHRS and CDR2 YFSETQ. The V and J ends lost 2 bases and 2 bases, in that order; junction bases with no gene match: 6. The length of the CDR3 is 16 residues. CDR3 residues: CASSFPGLAEQETQYF. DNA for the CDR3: TGCGCCAGCAGCTTCCCCGGACTAGCGGAGCAAGAGACCCAGTACTTC.

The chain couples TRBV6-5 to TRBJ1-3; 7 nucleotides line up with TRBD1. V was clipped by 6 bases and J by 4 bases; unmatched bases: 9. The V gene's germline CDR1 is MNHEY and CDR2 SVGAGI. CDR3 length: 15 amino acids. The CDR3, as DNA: TGTGCCAGCAGGCTTAAGGGGGCAGAAGGAAACACCATATATTTT. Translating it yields CASRLKGAEGNTIYF.

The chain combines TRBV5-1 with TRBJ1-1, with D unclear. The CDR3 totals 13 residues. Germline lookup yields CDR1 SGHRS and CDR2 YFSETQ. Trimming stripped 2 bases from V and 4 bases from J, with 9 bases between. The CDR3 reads CASSFTAGTEAFF. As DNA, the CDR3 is TGCGCCAGCAGCTTCACCGCCGGCACTGAAGCTTTCTTT.

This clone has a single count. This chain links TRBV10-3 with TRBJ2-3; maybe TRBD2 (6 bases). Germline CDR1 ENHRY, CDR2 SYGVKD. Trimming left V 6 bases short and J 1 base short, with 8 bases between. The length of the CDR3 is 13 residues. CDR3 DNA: TGTGCCATCAGGGAGGGAGGCACAGATACGCAGTATTTT. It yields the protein CAIREGGTDTQYF.

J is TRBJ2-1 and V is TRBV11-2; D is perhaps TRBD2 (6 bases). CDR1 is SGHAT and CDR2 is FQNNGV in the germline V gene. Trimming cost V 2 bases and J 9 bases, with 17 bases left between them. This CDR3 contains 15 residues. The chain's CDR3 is CASSLIRGWNSEQFF. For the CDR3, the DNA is TGTGCCAGCAGCTTAATCCGGGGGTGGAACAGTGAGCAGTTCTTC.

This CDR3 is CASSQEAVNTEAFF. The CDR3 nucleotides are TGCGCCAGCAGCCAAGAGGCGGTGAACACTGAAGCTTTCTTT. The chain recombines TRBV4-1 with TRBJ1-1; D call uncertain. Germline CDR1 and CDR2: MGHRA and YSYEKL. Trimming removed 0 bases at V and 0 bases at J, with 5 bases between. The CDR3 consists of 14 residues.

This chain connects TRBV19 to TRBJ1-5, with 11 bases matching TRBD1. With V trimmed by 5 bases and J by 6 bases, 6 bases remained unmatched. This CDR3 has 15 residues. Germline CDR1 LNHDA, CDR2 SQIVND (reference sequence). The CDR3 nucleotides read TGTGCCAGTAGTCCGGGACAGGGGGTTGGTCAGCCCCAGCATTTT. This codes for CASSPGQGVGQPQHF.

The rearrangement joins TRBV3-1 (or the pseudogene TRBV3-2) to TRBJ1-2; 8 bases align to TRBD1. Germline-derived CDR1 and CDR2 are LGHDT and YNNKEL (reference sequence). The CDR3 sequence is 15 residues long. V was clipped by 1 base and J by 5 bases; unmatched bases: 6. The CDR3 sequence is CASSQVGQGRYGYTF. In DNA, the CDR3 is TGTGCCAGCAGCCAAGTCGGACAGGGTCGGTATGGCTACACCTTC.

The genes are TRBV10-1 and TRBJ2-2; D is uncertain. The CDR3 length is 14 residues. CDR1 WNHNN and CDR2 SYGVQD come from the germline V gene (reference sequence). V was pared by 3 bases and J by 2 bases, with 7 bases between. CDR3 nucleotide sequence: TGCGCCAGCAGTGAACAGCCCAACACCGGGGAGCTGTTTTTT. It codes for CASSEQPNTGELFF.

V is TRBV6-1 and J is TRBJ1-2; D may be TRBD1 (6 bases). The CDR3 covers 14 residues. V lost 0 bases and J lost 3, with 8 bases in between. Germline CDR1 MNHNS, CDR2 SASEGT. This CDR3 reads CASSEAGADYGYTF. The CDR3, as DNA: TGTGCCAGCAGTGAAGCGGGGGCAGACTATGGCTACACCTTC.

The CDR3 spells CASSPDSVQETQYF. The CDR3 DNA is TGTGCCAGCAGCCCTGACAGCGTACAAGAGACCCAGTACTTC. The rearrangement joins TRBV7-7 to TRBJ2-5; D is perhaps TRBD1 (5 bases). The CDR3 totals 14 residues. Trimming removed 5 bases at V and 2 bases at J, with 12 bases between. Germline loops: CDR1 SSHAT, CDR2 FNYEAQ (reference sequence).

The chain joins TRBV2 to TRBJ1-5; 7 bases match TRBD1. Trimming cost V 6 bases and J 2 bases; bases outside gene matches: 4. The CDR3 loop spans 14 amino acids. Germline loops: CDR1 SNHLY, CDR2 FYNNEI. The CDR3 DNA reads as TGTGCCAGCAGCCATGGGACAGGCAATCAGCCCCAGCATTTT. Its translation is CASSHGTGNQPQHF.

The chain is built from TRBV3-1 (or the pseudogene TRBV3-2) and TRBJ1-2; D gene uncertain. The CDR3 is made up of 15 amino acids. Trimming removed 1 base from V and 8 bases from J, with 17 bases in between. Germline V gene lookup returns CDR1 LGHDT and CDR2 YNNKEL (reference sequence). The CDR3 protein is CASSQGSYSGGGYTF. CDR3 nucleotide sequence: TGTGCCAGCAGCCAAGGAAGCTACTCCGGCGGGGGCTACACCTTC.

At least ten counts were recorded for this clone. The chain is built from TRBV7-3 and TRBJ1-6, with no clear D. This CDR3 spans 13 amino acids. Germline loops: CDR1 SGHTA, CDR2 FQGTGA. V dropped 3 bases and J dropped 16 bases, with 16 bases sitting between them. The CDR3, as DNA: TGTGCCAGCAGCTTCAAAAGAGAGGAGAGGCTCCACTTT. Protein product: CASSFKREERLHF.

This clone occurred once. The CDR3 DNA is TGTGCCAGCTCCAACAGGGGGCGCGCCGGGGAGCTGTTTTTT. This encodes CASSNRGRAGELFF. This rearrangement joins TRBV6-5 to TRBJ2-2, with 9 bases that match TRBD1. V dropped 8 bases and J dropped 6; count of bases not matched to a gene: 7. Germline lookup yields CDR1 MNHEY and CDR2 SVGAGI. The CDR3 spans 14 residues.

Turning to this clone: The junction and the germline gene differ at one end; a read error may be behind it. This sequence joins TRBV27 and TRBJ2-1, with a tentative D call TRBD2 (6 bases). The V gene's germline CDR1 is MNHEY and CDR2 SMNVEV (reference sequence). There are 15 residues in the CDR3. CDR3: CASSLSRDFYNEQFF. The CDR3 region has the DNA TGTGCCAGCAGTCTATCCCGGGACTTCTACAATGAGCAGTTCTTC.

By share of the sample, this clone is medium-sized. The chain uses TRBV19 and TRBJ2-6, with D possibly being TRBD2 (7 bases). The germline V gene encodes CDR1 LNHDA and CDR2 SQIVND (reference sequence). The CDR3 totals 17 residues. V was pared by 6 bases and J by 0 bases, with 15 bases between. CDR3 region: CASRPQRGGSGANVLTF. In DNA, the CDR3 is TGTGCCAGTAGGCCCCAAAGGGGGGGCTCTGGGGCCAACGTCCTGACTTTC.